This entry lists 5 T cell receptor beta chains sequenced from one sample in a study of early T cells in non-severe SARS-CoV-2 infection. One entry per CDR3 protein, called by TCRdb with MiXCR from the 5' RACE reads. Among 50,000 to 70,000 distinct CDR3 sequences listed, 8.5% to 10% were seen once. The specimen was whole blood. These TCRs come from an adult who was a healthcare worker with PCR-confirmed SARS-CoV-2 infection or an uninfected control (not recorded which).

This chain connects TRBV5-1 to TRBJ2-7; tentatively, D is TRBD2 (7 bases). CDR1 and CDR2 (germline): SGHRS, YFSETQ. Trimming stripped 4 bases from V and 6 bases from J, with 17 bases between. The CDR3 length is 14 residues. The DNA of the CDR3 is TGCGCCAGCAGCCTGCCAAGGGGGGAGGGCGAGCAGTACTTC. Protein product: CASSLPRGEGEQYF.

The chain links TRBV27 to TRBJ2-7; 7 bases are a match to TRBD2. Germline assignment: CDR1 MNHEY and CDR2 SMNVEV (reference sequence). The CDR3 runs 14 residues. J lost 7 bases, V lost 4 bases, and 10 bases had no gene match. The CDR3 nucleotides read TGTGCCAGCAGTTCCGGAGGGAGGGCCGGTGAGCAGTACTTC. Its translation: CASSSGGRAGEQYF.

At least ten counts were recorded for this clonotype. The rearrangement links TRBV28 to TRBJ1-6; unclear D gene. Trimming removed 7 bases from V and 9 bases from J, with 10 bases in between. This CDR3 has 12 residues. Germline CDR1 is MDHEN and CDR2 is SYDVKM. CDR3: CASNTGSSPLHF. Here the CDR3 DNA reads TGTGCCAGCAACACGGGGAGTTCACCCCTCCACTTT.

V usage is TRBV4-1 and J usage is TRBJ2-2, with 7 bases matching TRBD2. Per germline, CDR1 MGHRA and CDR2 YSYEKL. V lost 3 bases and J lost 1; bases outside the gene matches: 2. The CDR3 contains 15 residues. CDR3 sequence reads: CASSQASGNTGELFF. The CDR3, as DNA: TGCGCCAGCAGCCAGGCTAGCGGGAACACCGGGGAGCTGTTTTTT.

By share, this clonotype ranks as medium-sized. The V and J genes are TRBV10-3 and TRBJ1-3; no definite D call. This CDR3 spans 15 amino acids. Per germline, CDR1 ENHRY and CDR2 SYGVKD. The V gene lost 6 bases and the J gene lost 0 bases, with 12 bases spanning the gap. CDR3 amino acids: CAISDLQSSGNTIYF. In DNA form, the CDR3 reads TGTGCCATCAGCGACCTACAGAGCTCTGGAAACACCATATATTTT.